Shown below are 30 T cell receptor beta chains from a single sample sequenced in a study of T cell responses to AZD1222 COVID-19 vaccine. This table comes from immunoSEQ multiplex PCR, and its TCRdb copy is limited to in-frame clones, with some not included. The sample yields 85,000 to 120,000 clones, approximately 90% seen once. Sequenced here: peripheral blood, sampled on day 0 of AZD1222 vaccination. Receptors originate from an adult in good health.

The chain links TRBV5-1 to TRBJ2-1; possible D gene TRBD2, 6 bases. V was shortened by 3 bases and J by 2 bases, with 12 bases between the two germline ends. Germline values: CDR1 SGHRS, CDR2 YFSETQ. This CDR3 has 15 residues. The CDR3 loop reads CASSSGLGAYNEQFF. For the CDR3, the DNA is TGCGCCAGCAGCTCGGGACTGGGGGCCTACAATGAGCAGTTCTTC.

The rearrangement links TRBV5-8 to TRBJ2-2; 7 nucleotides align to TRBD1. The CDR3 covers 16 residues. Germline V gives CDR1 SGHTS, CDR2 YDEGEE. With 4 bases clipped from V and 0 bases from J, the junction kept 6 bases outside the gene matches. The CDR3 nucleotides are TGTGCCAGCAGCCGGGACAGCCCAGCGAACACCGGGGAGCTGTTTTTT. It is translated as CASSRDSPANTGELFF.

This clone came up once. The rearrangement links TRBV7-9 to TRBJ1-5, with a tentative D call TRBD1 (5 bases). Trimming took off 3 bases at V and 6 bases at J, with 9 bases between the two ends. The CDR3 runs 13 residues. In germline, CDR1 is SEHNR, CDR2 FQNEAQ (reference sequence). The CDR3 loop reads CASSFGTIQPQHF. The DNA of the CDR3 is TGTGCCAGCAGCTTCGGGACCATTCAGCCCCAGCATTTT.

The CDR3 reads CASSLPGLAGSDTQYF. The DNA for the CDR3 is TGTGCCAGCAGCCTCCCGGGACTAGCGGGGTCGGATACGCAGTATTTT. The chain couples TRBV2 to TRBJ2-3, with 13 nucleotides matching TRBD2. The CDR3 covers 16 residues. Germline V CDR1 and CDR2: SNHLY, FYNNEI. Trimming removed 6 bases from V and 6 bases from J; junction bases left unmatched: 9.

This clone has only one observation. The V gene is TRBV7-6, the J gene TRBJ2-5, with TRBD2 matching over 10 bases. V lost 1 base, J lost 3 bases, and 11 bases stayed unmatched. CDR1 is SGHVS and CDR2 is FNYEAQ in the germline V gene. The CDR3 runs to 18 residues. CDR3 loop: CASSLGLLAGGVKETQYF. DNA for the CDR3: TGTGCCAGCAGCTTAGGGCTATTAGCGGGGGGAGTTAAAGAGACCCAGTACTTC. The variable domain in full, with the rest retrieved from reference TRBV7-6 and TRBJ2-5, is GAGVSQSPRYKVTKRGQDVALRCDPISGHVSLYWYRQALGQGPEFLTYFNYEAQQDKSGLPNDRFSAERPEGSISTLTIQRTEQRDSAMYRCASSLGLLAGGVKETQYFGPGTRLLVL.

This chain's CDR3 is CASLSSQEGFVGNTIYF. In DNA, the CDR3 is TGTGCCAGCCTCAGCAGTCAAGAGGGCTTCGTCGGAAACACCATATATTTT. The rearrangement links TRBV5-6 to TRBJ1-3; D not resolved. The V gene lost 7 bases and the J gene lost 4 bases, with 24 bases spanning the gap. CDR3 size: 17 residues. CDR1 is SGHDT and CDR2 is YYEEEE in the germline V gene.

The V call is TRBV4-2, the J call TRBJ2-3, with TRBD2 matching over 9 bases. This CDR3 comprises 16 residues. V lost 4 bases, J lost 4 bases, and 9 bases stayed unmatched. Germline values: CDR1 LGHNA, CDR2 YNFKEQ. The CDR3, as DNA: TGTGCCAGCAGCCGTGGCGGGGGGGAAGTACCAGATACGCAGTATTTT. This gives the protein CASSRGGGEVPDTQYF.

By share of the sample, this clone is medium-sized. The V call is TRBV15, the J call TRBJ1-6; 11 bases are a match to TRBD1. The CDR3 is 15 residues long. Germline CDR1 reads LNHNV; CDR2 reads YYDKDF (reference sequence). The junction had 2 bases not matched to a gene; V was cut back by 0 bases and J by 10 bases. CDR3 bases: TGTGCCACCAGCAGAGATAGGACAGGGGGCTCACCCCTCCACTTT. Its protein product is CATSRDRTGGSPLHF.

A few counts support this clone. The chain joins TRBV28 to TRBJ1-2, with D hard to call. V was clipped by 5 bases and J by 0 bases, with 13 bases between them. Germline CDR1 reads MDHEN; CDR2 reads SYDVKM. The CDR3 length is 15 residues. Here the CDR3 DNA reads TGTGCCAGCAGTGCGAATCACGACACTAACTATGGCTACACCTTC. It encodes CASSANHDTNYGYTF.

CDR3 region: CASRESVAGTDTQYF. DNA for the CDR3: TGTGCCAGCAGAGAGAGCGTAGCGGGGACAGATACGCAGTATTTT. The chain is built from TRBV28 and TRBJ2-3, with 8 bases aligning to TRBD2. J lost 3 bases, V lost 6 bases, and 8 bases had no gene match. Germline CDR1 is MDHEN and CDR2 is SYDVKM. This CDR3 spans 15 amino acids. The variable domain in full, completed from reference TRBV28 and TRBJ2-3, reads DVKVTQSSRYLVKRTGEKVFLECVQDMDHENMFWYRQDPGLGLRLIYFSYDVKMKEKGDIPEGYSVSREKKERFSLILESASTNQTSMYLCASRESVAGTDTQYFGPGTRLTVL.

The CDR3 here is CASSPNLRGAITGELFF. CDR3 nucleotides: TGTGCCAGCAGCCCCAACCTAAGGGGGGCAATTACCGGGGAGCTGTTTTTT. The rearrangement joins TRBV14 to TRBJ2-2; D tentatively reads TRBD1 or TRBD2 (6 bases each). The CDR3 has 17 residues. Looked up from germline, CDR1 is SGHDN and CDR2 is FVKESK. Trimming removed 4 bases from V and 5 bases from J, with 20 bases in between.

This clone appeared a few times. This sequence joins TRBV29-1 and TRBJ1-2; D may be TRBD1 (6 bases). Trimming left V 6 bases short and J 0 bases short, with 11 bases between. Germline values: CDR1 SQVTM, CDR2 ANQGSEA. This CDR3 comprises 13 residues. The DNA of the CDR3 is TGCAGCGTCCAGGGGATCGCTAACTATGGCTACACCTTC. Translation gives CSVQGIANYGYTF.

The chain couples TRBV12-3 or TRBV12-4 to TRBJ2-4; tentative D call: TRBD1 (5 bases). The ends were cut back, 5 bases at V and 9 bases at J, with 11 bases in the middle. The CDR3 runs 12 residues. The CDR3 region has the DNA TGTGCCAGCAGTGAACAGGTTTTCATTCAGTACTTC. Amino acids: CASSEQVFIQYF.

The chain employs TRBV5-1 and TRBJ1-1; D uncertain. Trimming pared 5 bases from V and 4 bases from J, leaving 12 bases between. Looked up from germline, CDR1 is SGHRS and CDR2 is YFSETQ. The CDR3 loop spans 13 amino acids. For the CDR3, the DNA is TGCGCCAGCAGATCTGACAAGGCCACTGAAGCTTTCTTT. It specifies CASRSDKATEAFF.

The chain is built from TRBV15 and TRBJ2-6; perhaps D is TRBD1 or TRBD2 (5 bases each). The germline gives CDR1 LNHNV, CDR2 YYDKDF (reference sequence). The CDR3 consists of 20 residues. The V end was cut by 1 base, the J end by 2 bases, with 21 bases between. The CDR3 nucleotides read TGTGCCACCAGCAGAGGGGGGAGTAGCCCGGTCGGTCCTGGGGCCAACGTCCTGACTTTC. It codes for CATSRGGSSPVGPGANVLTF.

This clone was counted once. The V and J genes are TRBV5-4 and TRBJ2-1; weak D call: TRBD2 (6 bases). Trimming stripped 7 bases from V and 9 bases from J, with 20 bases between. The CDR3 is 14 amino acids. CDR1 is SGHNT, CDR2 YYREEE, per germline (reference sequence). This chain's CDR3 is CASPPGLHFCEQFF. DNA for the CDR3: TGTGCCAGCCCTCCGGGACTCCATTTTTGTGAGCAGTTCTTC.

The chain links TRBV14 to TRBJ2-1, with TRBD2 identical over 10 bases. With 0 bases clipped from V and 4 bases from J, the junction kept 6 bases outside the gene matches. The germline V gene encodes CDR1 SGHDN and CDR2 FVKESK. The CDR3 has 17 residues. The CDR3 here is CASSQDLGLARYNEQFF. The CDR3, as DNA: TGTGCCAGCAGCCAAGATTTGGGACTAGCGCGTTACAATGAGCAGTTCTTC. Based on the CDR3 plus reference TRBV14 and TRBJ2-1, the full variable domain is EAGVTQFPSHSVIEKGQTVTLRCDPISGHDNLYWYRRVMGKEIKFLLHFVKESKQDESGMPNNRFLAERTGGTYSTLKVQPAELEDSGVYFCASSQDLGLARYNEQFFGPGTRLTVL.

J is TRBJ2-1 and V is TRBV5-1, with 10 nucleotides matching TRBD2. Losses at the gene ends were 4 bases for V and 3 bases for J; bases not matched to a gene: 7. CDR1 and CDR2 (germline): SGHRS, YFSETQ. The CDR3 contains 16 residues. This chain's CDR3 is CASSGLAEANYNEQFF. The DNA for the CDR3 is TGCGCCAGCAGCGGACTAGCGGAAGCTAACTACAATGAGCAGTTCTTC. Looking up the rest from reference TRBV5-1 and TRBJ2-1 gives the full variable domain: KAGVTQTPRYLIKTRGQQVTLSCSPISGHRSVSWYQQTPGQGLQFLFEYFSETQRNKGNFPGRFSGRQFSNSRSEMNVSTLELGDSALYLCASSGLAEANYNEQFFGPGTRLTVL.

The genes are TRBV28 and TRBJ1-1; D remains unclear. Trimming removed 7 bases at V and 2 bases at J, with 20 bases between. Per germline, CDR1 MDHEN and CDR2 SYDVKM. The CDR3 covers 16 residues. As DNA, the CDR3 is TGTGCCAGCAACACTAGGGTCGGACGGGATAACACTGAAGCTTTCTTT. It yields the protein CASNTRVGRDNTEAFF.

J is TRBJ2-7 and V is TRBV28; no clear D gene. Looked up from germline, CDR1 is MDHEN and CDR2 is SYDVKM. The CDR3 runs to 13 residues. The V end was cut by 7 bases, the J end by 0 bases, with 10 bases between. The CDR3 DNA follows: TGTGCCAGCACCTTAGGAGTCTCCTACGAGCAGTACTTC. Translated: CASTLGVSYEQYF.

This clone has just one count. The chain combines TRBV19 with TRBJ2-2, with a tentative D call TRBD2 (7 bases). Germline V gene sequence: CDR1 LNHDA, CDR2 SQIVND (reference sequence). The length of the CDR3 is 14 residues. Between the trimmed V and J ends, which lost 11 bases and 5 bases, there was a span of 18 bases. The CDR3 is CAHGAGQQTGELFF. The CDR3 bases are TGTGCCCACGGAGCGGGACAACAGACCGGGGAGCTGTTTTTT.

V and J are TRBV7-9 and TRBJ1-6, with no clear D. The V gene's germline CDR1 is SEHNR and CDR2 FQNEAQ (reference sequence). V dropped 5 bases and J dropped 6 bases, with 14 bases sitting between them. The CDR3 loop spans 15 amino acids. The CDR3 protein is CASSPPQQINSPLHF. CDR3 nucleotides: TGTGCCAGCAGCCCCCCACAACAAATTAATTCACCCCTCCACTTT.

The chain is built from TRBV6-5 and TRBJ1-1; no firm D call. V dropped 5 bases and J dropped 1 base, with 11 bases sitting between them. CDR1 is MNHEY and CDR2 is SVGAGI in the germline V gene. This CDR3 has 14 residues. The CDR3 here is CASSLLGGNTEAFF. The CDR3 coding sequence is TGTGCCAGCAGTCTCTTAGGTGGGAACACTGAAGCTTTCTTT.

This sequence joins TRBV20-1 and TRBJ1-5; no clear D gene. The CDR3 contains 11 residues. Germline V gene data show CDR1 as DFQATT and CDR2 as SNEGSKA (reference sequence). The CDR3 loop reads CSGLSEEPQHF. DNA for the CDR3: TGCAGCGGACTCTCGGAGGAGCCCCAGCATTTT.

The chain links TRBV7-2 to TRBJ2-7; 7 nucleotides align to TRBD1. The CDR3 runs to 13 residues. With 4 bases clipped from V and 6 bases from J, the junction kept 6 bases outside the gene matches. CDR1 and CDR2 (germline): SGHTA, FQGNSA. The CDR3 protein is CASSSRQGSEQYF. CDR3 DNA: TGTGCCAGCAGCTCCCGACAGGGTAGCGAGCAGTACTTC.

The genes are TRBV20-1 and TRBJ2-7; D is undetermined. V lost 4 bases and J lost 4, with 14 bases in between. There are 13 residues in the CDR3. CDR1 and CDR2 from the germline V gene are DFQATT and SNEGSKA (reference sequence). The CDR3 sequence is CSATDPKTYEQYF. CDR3 bases: TGCAGTGCTACTGACCCGAAAACATACGAGCAGTACTTC.

V usage is TRBV10-3 and J usage is TRBJ1-4; 8 nucleotides match TRBD1. J lost 6 bases, V lost 9 bases, and 6 bases had no gene match. The CDR3 runs 13 residues. The germline CDR1 and CDR2 sequences are ENHRY and SYGVKD. The CDR3 loop is CAIRDRQDEKLFF. CDR3 in DNA: TGTGCCATTAGGGACAGGCAAGATGAAAAACTGTTTTTT.

The V and J genes are TRBV5-1 and TRBJ1-2, with no clear D. Per germline, CDR1 SGHRS and CDR2 YFSETQ. This CDR3 comprises 14 residues. V was cut by 1 base and J by 4 bases, with 11 bases left in between. The CDR3 DNA reads as TGCGCCAGCAGCTTGACGGTTCTTGGCTATGGCTACACCTTC. It translates to CASSLTVLGYGYTF.

The chain links TRBV2 to TRBJ2-2; D remains ambiguous. The CDR3 length is 13 residues. V gave up 5 bases and J gave up 5 bases, with 9 bases separating them. Germline V lookup: CDR1 SNHLY, CDR2 FYNNEI. CDR3 loop: CASSYSLTGELFF. The CDR3 DNA follows: TGTGCCAGCAGTTACAGCCTTACCGGGGAGCTGTTTTTT.

The chain carries TRBV7-2 and TRBJ1-1; a weak D match, TRBD1 (5 bases). The germline gives CDR1 SGHTA, CDR2 FQGNSA. The CDR3 extends over 13 amino acids. The ends were cut back, 0 bases at V and 6 bases at J, with 8 bases in the middle. The CDR3 is CASSLAGRPEAFF. In DNA form, the CDR3 reads TGTGCCAGCAGCTTAGCGGGACGGCCTGAAGCTTTCTTT.